What follows are 17 T cell receptor beta chains derived from one specimen sequenced in a study of T-cell memory formation after mild COVID-19. TCRdb called the 5' RACE reads again in MiXCR, with one record for every CDR3 protein. The table has under 600,000 distinct CDR3 sequences, 20% to 25% seen once. The sample taken for sequencing was PBMCs or a T cell subset sorted from them (not recorded which). The receptors were gathered from an adult woman who had mild COVID-19 (a few samples of this study predate the infection). Cell type and time point are not known.

The V call is TRBV6-4, the J call TRBJ2-1; D not certain. Trimming took off 10 bases at V and 4 bases at J, with 26 bases between the two ends. The CDR3 has 17 amino acids. CDR1 is MRHNA, CDR2 SNTAGT, per germline. The CDR3 nucleotides read TGTGCCACCGCCCAGGCGAGGCTGGGAAGTCTATACAATGAGCAGTTCTTC. Its protein product is CATAQARLGSLYNEQFF.

This clonotype was seen a handful of times. The V and J genes are TRBV7-9 and TRBJ1-5; no reliable D call. The ends were cut back, 1 base at V and 8 bases at J, with 9 bases in the middle. This CDR3 spans 13 amino acids. Germline assignment: CDR1 SEHNR and CDR2 FQNEAQ (reference sequence). This CDR3 reads CASSLEGSEPQHF. For the CDR3, the DNA is TGTGCCAGCAGCTTAGAAGGTTCCGAGCCCCAGCATTTT.

This clonotype was detected a few times. The CDR3 loop is CSAPIAGDNEQFF. CDR3 nucleotides: TGCAGTGCCCCAATAGCGGGGGACAATGAGCAGTTCTTC. The V gene is TRBV20-1, the J gene TRBJ2-1, with 9 bases aligning to TRBD2. The junction had 5 bases not matched to a gene; V was cut back by 6 bases and J by 5 bases. The length of the CDR3 is 13 residues. Germline V CDR1 and CDR2: DFQATT, SNEGSKA (reference sequence).

The chain recombines TRBV20-1 with TRBJ1-4; no definite D call. This CDR3 comprises 15 residues. V was clipped by 1 base and J by 0 bases, with 9 bases between them. Germline CDR1 DFQATT, CDR2 SNEGSKA (reference sequence). DNA of the CDR3: TGCAGTGCTAGAGGGGTAGATGCAACTAATGAAAAACTGTTTTTT. This gives the protein CSARGVDATNEKLFF.

J is TRBJ1-1 and V is TRBV5-1; D gene ambiguous. Germline assignment: CDR1 SGHRS and CDR2 YFSETQ. V was pared by 4 bases and J by 0 bases, with 16 bases between. The CDR3 length is 16 residues. The CDR3 protein is CASSPDVGGMNTEAFF. The CDR3 DNA follows: TGCGCCAGCAGCCCCGACGTTGGTGGCATGAACACTGAAGCTTTCTTT. Variable domain in full (rest from reference TRBV5-1 and TRBJ1-1): KAGVTQTPRYLIKTRGQQVTLSCSPISGHRSVSWYQQTPGQGLQFLFEYFSETQRNKGNFPGRFSGRQFSNSRSEMNVSTLELGDSALYLCASSPDVGGMNTEAFFGQGTRLTVV.

A note on this clonotype: A junction end diverges from the germline sequence, so it may reflect a read error. The chain recombines TRBV7-7 with TRBJ2-1; TRBD2 matches 7 bases. CDR1 is SSHAT, CDR2 FNYEAQ, per germline (reference sequence). This CDR3 is 16 amino acids long. The CDR3 DNA is TGTGCTAGCAGCCCCCCTCGGGCGGGAGTCACCAATGAGCAGTTCTTC. It encodes CASSPPRAGVTNEQFF.

This chain's CDR3 is CASSRGGAHYGYTF. Written as DNA, the CDR3 is TGTGCCAGCAGTCGAGGGGGCGCCCACTATGGCTACACCTTC. This chain joins TRBV6-5 and TRBJ1-2, with 7 bases matching TRBD1. The CDR3 extends over 14 amino acids. Trimming at V came to 5 bases and at J to 3 bases, leaving 6 bases not matched to a gene. Germline CDR1 reads MNHEY; CDR2 reads SVGAGI.

This clonotype was seen a few times. Written as DNA, the CDR3 is TGTGCCAGCAGCCACGGGGGTCAAGATACGCAGTATTTT. Its protein is CASSHGGQDTQYF. The rearrangement links TRBV12-3 or TRBV12-4 to TRBJ2-3; tentatively, D is TRBD2 (6 bases). The CDR3 contains 13 residues. The V gene lost 6 bases and the J gene lost 5 bases, with 12 bases spanning the gap.

The V call is TRBV2, the J call TRBJ2-7; 7 bases line up with TRBD1. CDR3 length: 13 amino acids. The V gene end was trimmed by 7 bases and the J gene end by 0 bases; junction bases not matched to a gene: 3. From germline, CDR1 is SNHLY and CDR2 FYNNEI. The CDR3 DNA reads TGTGCCAGCACGGGACAGCCCTCCTACGAGCAGTACTTC. Amino acids: CASTGQPSYEQYF.

The chain couples TRBV7-9 to TRBJ2-7; 9 bases match TRBD1. Germline lookup yields CDR1 SEHNR and CDR2 FQNEAQ (reference sequence). J lost 2 bases, V lost 5 bases, and 7 bases had no gene match. The length of the CDR3 is 15 residues. The CDR3 DNA reads as TGTGCCAGCAGCCCGGGACAGGGAACGACCTACGAGCAGTACTTC. Translated: CASSPGQGTTYEQYF.

This clonotype was seen a few times. J is TRBJ2-7 and V is TRBV4-3; 9 nucleotides align to TRBD1. Germline V gene lookup returns CDR1 LGHNA and CDR2 YSLEER. The CDR3 spans 17 residues. The V and J ends lost 0 bases and 4 bases, in that order; junction bases with no gene match: 10. CDR3 sequence (DNA): TGCGCCAGCAGCCAAGATCCCGTCGGGACAGGGCCTTACGAGCAGTACTTC. Its protein is CASSQDPVGTGPYEQYF.

The sample holds a few counts of this clonotype. This chain connects TRBV7-9 to TRBJ2-2; 7 bases agree with TRBD1. Germline V CDR1 and CDR2: SEHNR, FQNEAQ (reference sequence). The CDR3 loop spans 16 amino acids. V lost 4 bases and J lost 0; bases outside the gene matches: 5. The DNA for the CDR3 is TGTGCCAGCAGCTCTAGACAGGGACCGAACACCGGGGAGCTGTTTTTT. It is translated as CASSSRQGPNTGELFF.

The rearrangement joins TRBV29-1 to TRBJ1-2, with D possibly matching TRBD1 (5 bases). The CDR3 is made up of 11 amino acids. The V and J ends lost 3 bases and 7 bases respectively, with 9 bases between them. Germline V lookup: CDR1 SQVTM, CDR2 ANQGSEA. The CDR3 bases are TGCAGCGTTGATAGGACACTTGGCTACACCTTC. Translating it yields CSVDRTLGYTF.

This clonotype was seen a few times. V and J are TRBV20-1 and TRBJ2-3; 10 bases are shared with TRBD2. J lost 1 base, V lost 2 bases, and 3 bases had no gene match. Looked up from germline, CDR1 is DFQATT and CDR2 is SNEGSKA (reference sequence). The CDR3 consists of 15 residues. Here the CDR3 reads CSARTGLAGTDTQYF. CDR3 DNA: TGCAGTGCTAGAACCGGACTAGCGGGCACAGATACGCAGTATTTT.

This clonotype was counted a few times. CDR3 sequence reads: CAISARDRGNYGYTF. The CDR3 DNA sequence: TGTGCCATCAGTGCCCGGGACAGGGGGAACTATGGCTACACCTTC. The chain couples TRBV10-3 to TRBJ1-2; 11 bases are shared with TRBD1. Trimming removed 4 bases from V and 2 bases from J; junction bases left unmatched: 3. The CDR3 has 15 amino acids. CDR1 and CDR2 from the germline V gene are ENHRY and SYGVKD.

A note on this clonotype: At one boundary the junction diverges from the germline segment, which might be a read error. The chain is built from TRBV20-1 and TRBJ1-1; 8 nucleotides match TRBD1. Germline V gene lookup returns CDR1 DFQATT and CDR2 SNEGSKA (reference sequence). The CDR3 loop spans 12 amino acids. CDR3 sequence: CSPRTGRAEAFF. DNA for the CDR3: TGCAGTCCTAGGACAGGGAGGGCTGAAGCTTTCTTT.

This clonotype was counted only a few times. This sequence joins TRBV7-9 and TRBJ2-3; 9 nucleotides align to TRBD2. This CDR3 spans 17 amino acids. The trim removed 3 bases at V and 4 bases at J, leaving 11 bases unmatched. From germline, CDR1 is SEHNR and CDR2 FQNEAQ (reference sequence). Here the CDR3 reads CASSFGPQREVADTQYF. In DNA form, the CDR3 reads TGTGCCAGCAGCTTTGGACCCCAGCGGGAGGTCGCAGATACGCAGTATTTT. Using reference TRBV7-9 and TRBJ2-3 for the parts outside the CDR3, the full variable domain is DTGVSQNPRHKITKRGQNVTFRCDPISEHNRLYWYRQTLGQGPEFLTYFQNEAQLEKSRLLSDRFSAERPKGSFSTLEIQRTEQGDSAMYLCASSFGPQREVADTQYFGPGTRLTVL.